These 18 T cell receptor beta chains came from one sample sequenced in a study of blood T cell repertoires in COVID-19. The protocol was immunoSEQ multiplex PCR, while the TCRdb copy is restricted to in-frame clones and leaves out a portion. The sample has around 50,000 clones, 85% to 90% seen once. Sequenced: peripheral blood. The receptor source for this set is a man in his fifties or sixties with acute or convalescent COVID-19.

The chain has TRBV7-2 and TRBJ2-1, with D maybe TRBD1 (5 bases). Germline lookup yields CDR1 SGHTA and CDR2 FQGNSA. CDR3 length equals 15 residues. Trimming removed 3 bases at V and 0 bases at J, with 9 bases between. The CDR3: CASSFDQGSYNEQFF. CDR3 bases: TGTGCCAGCAGCTTTGACCAGGGCTCCTACAATGAGCAGTTCTTC.

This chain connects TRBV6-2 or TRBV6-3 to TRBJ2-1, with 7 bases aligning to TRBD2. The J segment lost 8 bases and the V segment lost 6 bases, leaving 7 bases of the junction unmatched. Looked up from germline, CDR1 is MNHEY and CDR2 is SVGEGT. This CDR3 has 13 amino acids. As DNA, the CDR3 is TGTGCCAGCAGCCGTGGGACTACTGATGAGCAGTTCTTC. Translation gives CASSRGTTDEQFF.

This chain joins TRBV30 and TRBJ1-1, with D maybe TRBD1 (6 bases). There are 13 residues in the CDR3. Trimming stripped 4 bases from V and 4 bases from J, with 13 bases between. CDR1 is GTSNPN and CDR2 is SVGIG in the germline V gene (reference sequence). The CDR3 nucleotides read TGTGCCTGGACCAGAACAGGGTTCACTGAAGCTTTCTTT. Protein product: CAWTRTGFTEAFF. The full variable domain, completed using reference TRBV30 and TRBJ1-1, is SQTIHQWPATLVQPVGSPLSLECTVEGTSNPNLYWYRQAAGRGLQLLFYSVGIGQISSEVPQNLSASRPQDRQFILSSKKLLLSDSGFYLCAWTRTGFTEAFFGQGTRLTVV.

CDR3: CASSRDRDQEAQHF. In DNA form, the CDR3 reads TGTGCCAGCAGTAGAGACAGGGACCAGGAGGCCCAGCATTTT. This rearrangement joins TRBV6-5 to TRBJ1-5; the match to TRBD1 covers 7 bases. CDR3 length equals 14 residues. Germline V gives CDR1 MNHEY, CDR2 SVGAGI. Germline trimming cut 5 bases from V and 11 bases from J; bases unmatched to any gene: 12.

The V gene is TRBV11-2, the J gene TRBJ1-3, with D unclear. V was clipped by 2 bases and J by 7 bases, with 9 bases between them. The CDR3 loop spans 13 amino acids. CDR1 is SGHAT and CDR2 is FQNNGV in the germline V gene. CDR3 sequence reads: CASSLLGKNTIYF. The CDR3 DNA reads TGTGCCAGCAGCTTACTAGGAAAGAACACCATATATTTT.

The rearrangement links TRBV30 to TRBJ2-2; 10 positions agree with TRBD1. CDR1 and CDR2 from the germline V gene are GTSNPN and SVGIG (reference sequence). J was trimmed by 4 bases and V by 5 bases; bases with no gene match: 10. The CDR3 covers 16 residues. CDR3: CAWGIYGDRGTGELFF. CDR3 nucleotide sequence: TGTGCCTGGGGAATCTATGGGGACAGGGGCACCGGGGAGCTGTTTTTT.

The CDR3 sequence is CASSTQETQYF. CDR3 nucleotides: TGTGCCAGCAGTACTCAAGAGACCCAGTACTTC. This chain uses TRBV27 with TRBJ2-5; no reliable D call. The V gene's germline CDR1 is MNHEY and CDR2 SMNVEV (reference sequence). Trimming shortened V by 5 bases and J by 2 bases, and 3 bases separated the two germline ends. The CDR3 sequence is 11 residues long.

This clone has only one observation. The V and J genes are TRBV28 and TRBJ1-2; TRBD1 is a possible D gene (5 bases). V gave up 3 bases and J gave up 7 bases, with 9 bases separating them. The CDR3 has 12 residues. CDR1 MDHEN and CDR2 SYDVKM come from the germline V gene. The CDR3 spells CASSLGRLGYTF. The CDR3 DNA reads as TGTGCCAGCAGTTTGGGGCGCCTTGGCTACACCTTC.

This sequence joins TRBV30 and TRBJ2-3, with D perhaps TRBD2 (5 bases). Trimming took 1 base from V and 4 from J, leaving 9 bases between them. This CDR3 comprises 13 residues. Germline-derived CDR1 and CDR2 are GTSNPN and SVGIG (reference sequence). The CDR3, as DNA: TGTGCCTGGAGTGACGGGAACGCAGATACGCAGTATTTT. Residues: CAWSDGNADTQYF. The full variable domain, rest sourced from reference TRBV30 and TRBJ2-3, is SQTIHQWPATLVQPVGSPLSLECTVEGTSNPNLYWYRQAAGRGLQLLFYSVGIGQISSEVPQNLSASRPQDRQFILSSKKLLLSDSGFYLCAWSDGNADTQYFGPGTRLTVL.

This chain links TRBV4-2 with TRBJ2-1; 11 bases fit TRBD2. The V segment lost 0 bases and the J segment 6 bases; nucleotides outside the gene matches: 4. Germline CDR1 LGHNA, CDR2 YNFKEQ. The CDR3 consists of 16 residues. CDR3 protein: CASSQELAGVGNEQFF. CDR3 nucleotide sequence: TGTGCCAGCAGCCAAGAACTAGCGGGAGTAGGCAATGAGCAGTTCTTC.

CDR3 in DNA: TGTGCCAGCAGCCAAGGTGGGGCTAGTTCACCCCTCCACTTT. Translation gives CASSQGGASSPLHF. J is TRBJ1-6 and V is TRBV3-1 (or the pseudogene TRBV3-2); weak D call: TRBD1 (5 bases). This CDR3 has 14 residues. Looked up from germline, CDR1 is LGHDT and CDR2 is YNNKEL (reference sequence). V lost 1 base and J 9 bases, leaving 10 bases between the germline ends.

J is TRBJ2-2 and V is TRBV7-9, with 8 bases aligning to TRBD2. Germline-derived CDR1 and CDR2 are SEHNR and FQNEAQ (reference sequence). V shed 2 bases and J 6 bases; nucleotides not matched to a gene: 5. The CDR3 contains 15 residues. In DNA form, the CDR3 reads TGTGCCAGCAGCTTATCGGGAGGGCCGTCCGGGGAGCTGTTTTTT. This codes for CASSLSGGPSGELFF. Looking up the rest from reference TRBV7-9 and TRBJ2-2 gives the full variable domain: DTGVSQNPRHKITKRGQNVTFRCDPISEHNRLYWYRQTLGQGPEFLTYFQNEAQLEKSRLLSDRFSAERPKGSFSTLEIQRTEQGDSAMYLCASSLSGGPSGELFFGEGSRLTVL.

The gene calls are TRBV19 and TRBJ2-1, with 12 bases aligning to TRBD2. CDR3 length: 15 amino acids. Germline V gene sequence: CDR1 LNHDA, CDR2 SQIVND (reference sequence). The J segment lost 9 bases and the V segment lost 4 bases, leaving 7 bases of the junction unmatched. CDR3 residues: CASSTTSGSFGEQFF. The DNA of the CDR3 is TGTGCCAGTAGTACGACTAGCGGGAGCTTCGGTGAGCAGTTCTTC.

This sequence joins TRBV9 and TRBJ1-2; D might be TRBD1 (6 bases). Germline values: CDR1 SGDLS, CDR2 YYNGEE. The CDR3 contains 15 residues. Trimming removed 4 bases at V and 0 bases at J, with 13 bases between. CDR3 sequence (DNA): TGTGCCAGCAGCATGGGGGCAGGGCCTAACTATGGCTACACCTTC. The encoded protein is CASSMGAGPNYGYTF.

The CDR3 region is CATSAGGETNEKLFF. The CDR3 region has the DNA TGTGCCACCTCCGCGGGAGGAGAAACTAATGAAAAACTGTTTTTT. The chain combines TRBV6-5 with TRBJ1-4; no clear D gene. Germline-derived CDR1 and CDR2 are MNHEY and SVGAGI. The CDR3 has 15 amino acids. Trimming left V 10 bases short and J 1 base short, with 16 bases between.

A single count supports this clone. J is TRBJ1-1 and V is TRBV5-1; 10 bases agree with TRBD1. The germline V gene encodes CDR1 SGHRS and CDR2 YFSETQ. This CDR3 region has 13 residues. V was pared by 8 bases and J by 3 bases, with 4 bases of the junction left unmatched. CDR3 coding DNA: TGCGCCAGTGGGACAGGGGATGACACTGAAGCTTTCTTT. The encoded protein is CASGTGDDTEAFF.

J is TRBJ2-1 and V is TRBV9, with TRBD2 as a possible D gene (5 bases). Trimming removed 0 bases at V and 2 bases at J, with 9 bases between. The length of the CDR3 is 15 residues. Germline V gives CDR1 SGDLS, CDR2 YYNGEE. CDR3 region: CASSVDSAAYNEQFF. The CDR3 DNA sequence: TGTGCCAGCAGCGTAGATAGCGCAGCCTACAATGAGCAGTTCTTC.

This CDR3 is CASSYIAGGVTGELFF. CDR3 sequence (DNA): TGTGCCAGCAGTTATATAGCGGGAGGAGTCACCGGGGAGCTGTTTTTT. The V and J genes are TRBV6-5 and TRBJ2-2, with TRBD2 identical over 10 bases. Germline V gene lookup returns CDR1 MNHEY and CDR2 SVGAGI. The V gene end was trimmed by 3 bases and the J gene end by 4 bases; junction bases not matched to a gene: 5. CDR3 length equals 16 residues.